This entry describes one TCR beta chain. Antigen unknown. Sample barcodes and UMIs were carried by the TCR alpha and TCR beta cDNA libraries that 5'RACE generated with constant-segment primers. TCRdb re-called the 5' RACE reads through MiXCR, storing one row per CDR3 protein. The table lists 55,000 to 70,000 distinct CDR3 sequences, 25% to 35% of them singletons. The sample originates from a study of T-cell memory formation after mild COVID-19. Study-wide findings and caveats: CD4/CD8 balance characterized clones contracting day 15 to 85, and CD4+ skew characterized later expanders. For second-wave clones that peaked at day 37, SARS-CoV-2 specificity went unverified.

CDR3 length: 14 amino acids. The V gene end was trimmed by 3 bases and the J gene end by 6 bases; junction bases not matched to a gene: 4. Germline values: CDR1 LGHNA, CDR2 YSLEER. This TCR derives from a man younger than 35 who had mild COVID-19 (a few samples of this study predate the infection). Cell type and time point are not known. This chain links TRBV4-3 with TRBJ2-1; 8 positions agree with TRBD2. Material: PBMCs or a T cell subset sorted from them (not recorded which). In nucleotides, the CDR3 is TGCGCCAGCAGCCAGGGGACTAGTGCCAATGAGCAGTTCTTC. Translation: CASSQGTSANEQFF.